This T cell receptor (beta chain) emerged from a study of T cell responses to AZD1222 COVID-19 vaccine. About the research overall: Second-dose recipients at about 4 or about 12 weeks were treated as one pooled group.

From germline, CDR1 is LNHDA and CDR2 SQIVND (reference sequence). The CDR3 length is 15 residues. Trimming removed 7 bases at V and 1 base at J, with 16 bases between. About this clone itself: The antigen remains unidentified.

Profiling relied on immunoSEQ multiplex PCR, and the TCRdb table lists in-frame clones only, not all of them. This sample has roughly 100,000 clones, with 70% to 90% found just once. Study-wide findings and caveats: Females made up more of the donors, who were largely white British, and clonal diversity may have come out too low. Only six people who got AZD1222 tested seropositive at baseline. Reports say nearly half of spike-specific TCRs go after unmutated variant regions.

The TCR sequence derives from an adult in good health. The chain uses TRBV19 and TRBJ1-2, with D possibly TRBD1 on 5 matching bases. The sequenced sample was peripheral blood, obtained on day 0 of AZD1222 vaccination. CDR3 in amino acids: CASTVMGRFNYGYTF. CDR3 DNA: TGTGCCAGTACCGTAATGGGACGGTTTAACTATGGCTACACCTTC.